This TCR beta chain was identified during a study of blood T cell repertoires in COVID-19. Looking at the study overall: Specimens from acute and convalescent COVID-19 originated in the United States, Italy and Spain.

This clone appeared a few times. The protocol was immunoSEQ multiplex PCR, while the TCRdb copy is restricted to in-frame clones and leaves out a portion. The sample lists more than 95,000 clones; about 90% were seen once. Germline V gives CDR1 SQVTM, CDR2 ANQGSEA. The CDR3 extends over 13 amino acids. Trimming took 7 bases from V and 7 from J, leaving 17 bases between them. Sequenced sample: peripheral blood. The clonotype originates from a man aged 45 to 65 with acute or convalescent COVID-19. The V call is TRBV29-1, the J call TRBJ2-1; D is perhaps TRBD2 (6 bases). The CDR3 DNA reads TGCAGCGGGAGAAGTGGGGGGTCGAATGAGCAGTTCTTC. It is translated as CSGRSGGSNEQFF.